A selection of T cell receptor beta chains follows, all from one sample in a study of T cell repertoires in cytomegalovirus infection. Their antigens remain unidentified. From the reads, TCRdb called clonotypes with MiXCR, one entry per CDR3 protein. The table records about 570,000 distinct CDR3 sequences, just under 40% of them present only once. Sequencing used cultured PBMCs, obtained from culture after CMV antigen stimulation. The receptors come from a human donor in good health (CMV status not recorded). Some clones in this sample may be carry-over from other donors' samples. Each CDR3 is given with its conserved first and last residue. A D gene is named only where the DNA matches it firmly. The size of a clone is reported for some rows only, either as once, few or many, or as a class for expanded clones.

V: TRBV13; J: TRBJ2-3; D: TRBD2; size: many; DNA: TGTGCCAGCAGCCGGAAACCTCCTAGCGGGGGGTCGGTCGATACGCAGTATTTT; CDR3: CASSRKPPSGGSVDTQYF
V: TRBV5-8; J: TRBJ1-1; D: -; size: -; DNA: TGTGCCTGCAGTCCAGGTTCCCCTGAAGCTTTCTTT; CDR3: CACSPGSPEAFF
V: TRBV7-2; J: TRBJ1-5; D: -; size: many; DNA: TGTGCCAGCAGCTTAAAGATTTATAGCAATCAGCCCCAGCATTTT; CDR3: CASSLKIYSNQPQHF
V: TRBV4-3; J: TRBJ1-1; D: -; size: -; DNA: TGCGCCAGCAGCGCCGACCCGGGAGGGGGTACTGAAGCTTTCTTT; CDR3: CASSADPGGGTEAFF
V: TRBV6-2/TRBV6-3; J: TRBJ2-1; D: TRBD2; size: -; DNA: TGTGCCAGCACCTCCCCTCCCGGGCTAGCGGGAGGATCCTACAATGAGCAGTTCTTC; CDR3: CASTSPPGLAGGSYNEQFF
V: TRBV6-1; J: TRBJ1-2; D: -; size: few; DNA: TGTGCCAGCAGTTCCACAGGGAGAGGCTATGGCTACACCTTC; CDR3: CASSSTGRGYGYTF
V: TRBV7-2; J: TRBJ2-7; D: -; size: many; DNA: TGTGCCAGCACCGATCGAGGTCGTTACGAGCAGTACTTC; CDR3: CASTDRGRYEQYF
V: TRBV6-1; J: TRBJ2-7; D: -; size: few; DNA: TGTGCCACCCGGGGAGTCCCTGGGGTAGAGCAGTACTTC; CDR3: CATRGVPGVEQYF
V: TRBV6-1; J: TRBJ1-2; D: TRBD1; size: -; DNA: TGTGCCAGCAGTTCCGGGACAGACTATGGCTACACCTTC; CDR3: CASSSGTDYGYTF
V: TRBV6-2/TRBV6-3; J: TRBJ2-3; D: TRBD2; size: -; DNA: TGTGCCAGTTCAAGCGGGGCCATAGATACGCAGTATTTT; CDR3: CASSSGAIDTQYF
V: TRBV20-1; J: TRBJ2-7; D: TRBD2; size: -; DNA: TGCAGTGCCTTATCGGGGGGGGCCGCCTACGAGCAGTACTTC; CDR3: CSALSGGAAYEQYF
V: TRBV7-9; J: TRBJ2-4; D: TRBD2; size: few; DNA: TGTGCCAGCAGCGGACAGGAGAAAACTAGCGGGCCGCTAGCCAAAAACATTCAGTACTTC; CDR3: CASSGQEKTSGPLAKNIQYF
V: TRBV6-1; J: TRBJ2-1; D: -; size: -; DNA: TGTGCCAGCAAGAGGGACCGCAGCTACAATGAGCAGTTCTTC; CDR3: CASKRDRSYNEQFF
V: TRBV6-5; J: TRBJ2-6; D: -; size: -; DNA: TGTGCCAGCAGTTACAGGACCCTGGGCGGGACTGGGGCCAACGTCCTGACTTTC; CDR3: CASSYRTLGGTGANVLTF
V: TRBV7-2; J: TRBJ2-7; D: -; size: many; DNA: TGTGCCAGCAGCTTAGCCCCGTTAGAGCAGTACTTC; CDR3: CASSLAPLEQYF
V: TRBV7-8; J: TRBJ2-7; D: -; size: few; DNA: TGTGCCAGCAGCTTAGTTGTCGGACTATACTACGAGCAGTACTTC; CDR3: CASSLVVGLYYEQYF
V: TRBV29-1; J: TRBJ2-3; D: TRBD1; size: -; DNA: TGCAGCACTGGACAGGGGGCAGATACGCAGTATTTT; CDR3: CSTGQGADTQYF
V: TRBV7-9; J: TRBJ2-2; D: -; size: -; DNA: TGTGCCAGCACCAAATTACAGGGACACCCCACCGGGGAGCTGTTTTTT; CDR3: CASTKLQGHPTGELFF
V: TRBV7-8; J: TRBJ2-1; D: -; size: -; DNA: TGTGCCAGCAGCTTTGCAGGGACCTACAATGAGCAGTTCTTC; CDR3: CASSFAGTYNEQFF
V: TRBV11-2; J: TRBJ2-5; D: -; size: once; DNA: TGTGCCAGCAGCGCCCAGCCCGGGACCCAGTACTTC; CDR3: CASSAQPGTQYF
V: TRBV7-2; J: TRBJ2-4; D: TRBD2; size: few; DNA: TGTGCCAGCAGCCTATTGGGGCGGGGGGAAAACATTCAGTACTTC; CDR3: CASSLLGRGENIQYF
V: TRBV7-6; J: TRBJ2-7; D: TRBD2; size: -; DNA: TGTGCCAGCAGCTTAGCGGCGGGAGGGCCGAGCGAGCAGTACTTC; CDR3: CASSLAAGGPSEQYF
V: TRBV28; J: TRBJ2-3; D: TRBD2; size: -; DNA: TGTGCCAGCAGTTTACCGGGGGGGGGAGATACGCAGTATTTT; CDR3: CASSLPGGGDTQYF
V: TRBV4-1; J: TRBJ2-7; D: -; size: -; DNA: TGTGCCAGCAGCCAAGAAGAACAGTCGAGCTCCTACGAGCAGTACTTC; CDR3: CASSQEEQSSSYEQYF